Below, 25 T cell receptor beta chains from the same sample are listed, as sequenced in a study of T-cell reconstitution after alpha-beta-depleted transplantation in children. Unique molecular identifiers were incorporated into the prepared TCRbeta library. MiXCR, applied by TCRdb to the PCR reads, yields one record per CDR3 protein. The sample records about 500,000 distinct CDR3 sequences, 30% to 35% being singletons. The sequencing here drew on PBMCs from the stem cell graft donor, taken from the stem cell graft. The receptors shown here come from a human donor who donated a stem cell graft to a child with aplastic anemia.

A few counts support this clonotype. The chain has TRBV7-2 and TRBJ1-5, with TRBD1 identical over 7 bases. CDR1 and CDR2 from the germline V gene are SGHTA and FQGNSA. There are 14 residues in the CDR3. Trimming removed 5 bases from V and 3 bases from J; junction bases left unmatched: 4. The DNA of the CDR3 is TGTGCCAGCAGCAGGGGACAGCTCAATCAGCCCCAGCATTTT. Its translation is CASSRGQLNQPQHF.

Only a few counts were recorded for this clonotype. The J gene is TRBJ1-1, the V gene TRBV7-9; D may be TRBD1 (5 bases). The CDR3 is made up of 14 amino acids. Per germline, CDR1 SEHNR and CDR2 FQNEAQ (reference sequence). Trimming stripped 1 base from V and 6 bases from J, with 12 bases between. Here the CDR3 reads CASSLEGALPEAFF. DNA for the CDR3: TGTGCCAGCAGCTTAGAAGGGGCGCTCCCTGAAGCTTTCTTT.

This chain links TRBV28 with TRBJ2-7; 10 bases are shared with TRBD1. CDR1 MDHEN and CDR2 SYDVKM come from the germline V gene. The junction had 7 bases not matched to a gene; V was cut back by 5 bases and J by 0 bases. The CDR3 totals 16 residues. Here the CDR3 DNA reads TGTGCCAGCAGTCCGACCGGGACAGGGGACTCCTACGAGCAGTACGTC. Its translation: CASSPTGTGDSYEQYV.

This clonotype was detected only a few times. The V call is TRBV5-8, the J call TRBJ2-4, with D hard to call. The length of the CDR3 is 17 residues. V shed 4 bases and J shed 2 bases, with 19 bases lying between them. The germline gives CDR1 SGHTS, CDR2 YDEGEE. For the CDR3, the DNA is TGTGCCAGCAGCCTCTTCCGCGACGGGCACTCCAAAAACATTCAGTACTTC. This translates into CASSLFRDGHSKNIQYF.

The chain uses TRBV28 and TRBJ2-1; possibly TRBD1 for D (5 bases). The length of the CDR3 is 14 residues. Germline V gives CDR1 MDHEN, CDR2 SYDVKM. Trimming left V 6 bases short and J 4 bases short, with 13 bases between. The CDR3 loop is CASRGAARYNEQFF. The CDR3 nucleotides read TGTGCCAGCAGAGGGGCAGCCAGGTACAATGAGCAGTTCTTC. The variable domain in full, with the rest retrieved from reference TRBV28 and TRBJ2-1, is DVKVTQSSRYLVKRTGEKVFLECVQDMDHENMFWYRQDPGLGLRLIYFSYDVKMKEKGDIPEGYSVSREKKERFSLILESASTNQTSMYLCASRGAARYNEQFFGPGTRLTVL.

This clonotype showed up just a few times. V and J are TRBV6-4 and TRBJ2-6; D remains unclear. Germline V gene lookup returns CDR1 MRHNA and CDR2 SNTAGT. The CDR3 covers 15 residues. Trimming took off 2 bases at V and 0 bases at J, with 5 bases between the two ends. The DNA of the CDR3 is TGTGCCAGCAGTGACGGGTACTCTGGGGCCAACGTCCTGACTTTC. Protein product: CASSDGYSGANVLTF.

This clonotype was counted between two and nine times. The CDR3 nucleotides are TGTGCCAGCAGTTACCAGGGCCAAGGGGGAGCTTTCTTT. Residues: CASSYQGQGGAFF. The V gene is TRBV6-5, the J gene TRBJ1-1; possible D gene TRBD1, 6 bases. Germline V gene data show CDR1 as MNHEY and CDR2 as SVGAGI. The CDR3 runs 13 residues. Trimming shortened V by 2 bases and J by 10 bases, and 14 bases separated the two germline ends.

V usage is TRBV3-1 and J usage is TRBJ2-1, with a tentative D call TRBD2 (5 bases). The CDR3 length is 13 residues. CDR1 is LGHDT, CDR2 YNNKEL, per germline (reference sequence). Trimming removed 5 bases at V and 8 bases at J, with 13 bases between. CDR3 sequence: CASSRPRGDEQFF. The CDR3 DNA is TGTGCCAGCAGCAGACCCCGGGGAGATGAGCAGTTCTTC.

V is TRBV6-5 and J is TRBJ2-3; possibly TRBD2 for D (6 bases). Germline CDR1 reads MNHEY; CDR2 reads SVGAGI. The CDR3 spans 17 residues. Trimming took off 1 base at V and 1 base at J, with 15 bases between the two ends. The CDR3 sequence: CASSYWPPGVGTDTQYF. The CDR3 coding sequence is TGTGCCAGCAGTTACTGGCCTCCGGGAGTGGGCACAGATACGCAGTATTTT.

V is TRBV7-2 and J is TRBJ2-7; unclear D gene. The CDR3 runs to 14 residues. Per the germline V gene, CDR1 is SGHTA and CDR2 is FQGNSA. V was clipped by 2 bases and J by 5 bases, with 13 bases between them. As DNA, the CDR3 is TGTGCCAGCAGCTTAATCACAGAAACCCACGAGCAGTACGTC. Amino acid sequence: CASSLITETHEQYV.

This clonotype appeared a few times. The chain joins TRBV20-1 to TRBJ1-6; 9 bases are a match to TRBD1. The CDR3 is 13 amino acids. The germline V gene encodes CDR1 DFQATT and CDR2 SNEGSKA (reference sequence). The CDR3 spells CSNTRTGDSPLHF. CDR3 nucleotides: TGCAGCAACACCCGGACAGGGGATTCACCCCTCCACTTT.

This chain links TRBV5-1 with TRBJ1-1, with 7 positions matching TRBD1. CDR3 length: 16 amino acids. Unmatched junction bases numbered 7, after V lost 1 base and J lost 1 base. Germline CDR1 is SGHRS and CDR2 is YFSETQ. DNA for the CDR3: TGCGCCAGCAGCTTGCCCCGGACAGGTTCGAACACTGAAGCTTTCTTT. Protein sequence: CASSLPRTGSNTEAFF.

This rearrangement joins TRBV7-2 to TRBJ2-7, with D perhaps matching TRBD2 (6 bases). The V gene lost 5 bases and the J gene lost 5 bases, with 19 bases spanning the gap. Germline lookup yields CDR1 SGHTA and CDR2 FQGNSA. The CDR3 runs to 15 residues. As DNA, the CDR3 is TGTGCCAGCAGCCCGAATCCGACTAGTTTGGACGAGCAGTACTTC. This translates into CASSPNPTSLDEQYF. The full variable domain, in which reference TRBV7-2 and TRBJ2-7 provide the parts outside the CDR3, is GAGVSQSPSNKVTEKGKDVELRCDPISGHTALYWYRQSLGQGLEFLIYFQGNSAPDKSGLPSDRFSAERTGGSVSTLTIQRTQQEDSAVYLCASSPNPTSLDEQYFGPGTRLTVT.

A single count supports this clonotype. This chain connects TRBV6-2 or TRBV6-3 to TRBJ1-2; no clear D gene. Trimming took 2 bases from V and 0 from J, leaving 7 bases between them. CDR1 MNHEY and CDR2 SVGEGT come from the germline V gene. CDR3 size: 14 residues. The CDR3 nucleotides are TGTGCCAGCAGTTACGCAGGAACTAACTATGGCTACACCTTC. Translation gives CASSYAGTNYGYTF.

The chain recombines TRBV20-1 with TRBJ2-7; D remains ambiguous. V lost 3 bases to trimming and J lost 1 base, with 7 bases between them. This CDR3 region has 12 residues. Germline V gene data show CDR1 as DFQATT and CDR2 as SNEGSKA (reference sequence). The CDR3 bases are TGCAGTGCTAGGGCGGAATCCTACGAGCAGTACTTC. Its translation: CSARAESYEQYF.

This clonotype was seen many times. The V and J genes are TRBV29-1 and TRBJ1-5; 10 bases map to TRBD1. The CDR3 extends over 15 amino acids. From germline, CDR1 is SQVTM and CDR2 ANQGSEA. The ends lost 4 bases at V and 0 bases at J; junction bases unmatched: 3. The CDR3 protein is CSVGQGANSNQPQHF. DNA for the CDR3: TGCAGCGTTGGACAGGGGGCAAATAGCAATCAGCCCCAGCATTTT.

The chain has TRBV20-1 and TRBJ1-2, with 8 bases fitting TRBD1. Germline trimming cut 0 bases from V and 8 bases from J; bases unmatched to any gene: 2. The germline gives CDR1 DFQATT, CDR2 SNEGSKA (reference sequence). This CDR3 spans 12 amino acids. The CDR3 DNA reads TGCAGTGCTAGAGAGACAGGGGACGGCTACACCTTC. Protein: CSARETGDGYTF.

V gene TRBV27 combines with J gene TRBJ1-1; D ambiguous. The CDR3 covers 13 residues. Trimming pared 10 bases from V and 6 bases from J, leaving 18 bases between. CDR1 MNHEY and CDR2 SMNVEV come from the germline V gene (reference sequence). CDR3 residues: CAIRKTTAPEAFF. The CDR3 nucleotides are TGTGCCATCCGGAAAACGACTGCGCCTGAAGCTTTCTTT.

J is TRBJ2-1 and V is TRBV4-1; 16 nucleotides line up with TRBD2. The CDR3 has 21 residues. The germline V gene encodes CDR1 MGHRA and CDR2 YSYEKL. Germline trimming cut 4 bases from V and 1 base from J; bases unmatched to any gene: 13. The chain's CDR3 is CASSPNGGTSGRGGSYNEQFF. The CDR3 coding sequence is TGCGCCAGCAGCCCAAATGGTGGGACTAGCGGGAGGGGGGGGTCCTACAATGAGCAGTTCTTC.

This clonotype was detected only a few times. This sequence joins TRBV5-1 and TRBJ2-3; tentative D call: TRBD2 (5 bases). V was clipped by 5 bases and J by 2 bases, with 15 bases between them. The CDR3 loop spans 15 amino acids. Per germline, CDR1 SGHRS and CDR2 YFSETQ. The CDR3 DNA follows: TGCGCCAGCAGTCAGACTACTACTCACACAGATACGCAGTATTTT. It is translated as CASSQTTTHTDTQYF.

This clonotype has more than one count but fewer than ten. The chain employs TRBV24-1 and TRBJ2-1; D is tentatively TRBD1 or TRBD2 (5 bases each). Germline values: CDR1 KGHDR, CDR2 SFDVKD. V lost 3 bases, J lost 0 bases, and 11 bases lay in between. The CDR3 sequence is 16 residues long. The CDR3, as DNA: TGTGCCACCAGTGATGGGACCGCCAGCTCCTACAATGAGCAGTTCTTC. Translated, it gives CATSDGTASSYNEQFF.

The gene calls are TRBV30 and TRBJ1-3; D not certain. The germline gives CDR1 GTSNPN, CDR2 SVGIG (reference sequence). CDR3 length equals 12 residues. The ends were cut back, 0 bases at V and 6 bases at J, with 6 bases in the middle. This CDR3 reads CAWSVRENTIYF. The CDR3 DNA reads TGTGCCTGGAGTGTACGGGAAAACACCATATATTTT.

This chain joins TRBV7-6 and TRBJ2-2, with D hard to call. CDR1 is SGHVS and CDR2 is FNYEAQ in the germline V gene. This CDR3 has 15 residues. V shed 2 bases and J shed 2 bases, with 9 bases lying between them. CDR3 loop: CASSLRVSNTGELFF. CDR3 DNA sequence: TGTGCCAGCAGCTTACGAGTCTCCAACACCGGGGAGCTGTTTTTT.

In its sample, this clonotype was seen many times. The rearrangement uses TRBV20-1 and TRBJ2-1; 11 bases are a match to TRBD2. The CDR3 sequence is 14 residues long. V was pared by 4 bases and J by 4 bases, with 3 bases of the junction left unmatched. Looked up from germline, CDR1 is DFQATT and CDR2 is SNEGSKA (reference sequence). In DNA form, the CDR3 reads TGCAGTGCTAAGACTAGCGGGGATTACAATGAGCAGTTCTTC. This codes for CSAKTSGDYNEQFF.

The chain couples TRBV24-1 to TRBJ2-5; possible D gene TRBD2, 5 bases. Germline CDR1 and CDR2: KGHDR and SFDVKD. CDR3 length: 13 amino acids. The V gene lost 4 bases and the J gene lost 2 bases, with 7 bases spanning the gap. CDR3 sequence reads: CATSEGGQETQYF. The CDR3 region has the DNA TGTGCCACCAGTGAAGGAGGTCAAGAGACCCAGTACTTC.